This T cell receptor beta chain came from a study of T cells in Graves' hyperthyroidism and ophthalmopathy. Each person with ophthalmopathy scored at least 3 on the Clinical Activity Score, reached NOSPECS grade 4 or higher, and had been ill under 3 months. Investigators excluded patients with uncontrolled infection, other autoimmune disease, pregnancy or lactation. Clinical symptoms, serum thyroxine, TRAb, thyroid ultrasound and orbital computed tomography informed diagnoses. RNA transcripts were the template for amplifying TCR beta CDR3 regions. The HTBI primer set was used in a first-round RT-PCR of the TCR CDR3. Using its own MiXCR run on the multiplex PCR reads, TCRdb lists one record per CDR3 protein. The data show 700,000 or so distinct CDR3 sequences, more than 14% seen once. J gave up 8 bases and V 3 bases, and 14 bases lay outside the gene matches. This CDR3 comprises 16 residues. Looked up from germline, CDR1 is DFQATT and CDR2 is SNEGSKA (reference sequence).

Source material: blood. This rearrangement joins TRBV20-1 to TRBJ2-1; 9 bases are shared with TRBD2. This receptor was obtained from a woman between 50 and 59 years old with Graves' ophthalmopathy. For the CDR3, the DNA is TGCAGTGCTAGTTCGGATGGGCGGGAGGGCCGGTATGAGCAGTTCTTC. It specifies CSASSDGREGRYEQFF.